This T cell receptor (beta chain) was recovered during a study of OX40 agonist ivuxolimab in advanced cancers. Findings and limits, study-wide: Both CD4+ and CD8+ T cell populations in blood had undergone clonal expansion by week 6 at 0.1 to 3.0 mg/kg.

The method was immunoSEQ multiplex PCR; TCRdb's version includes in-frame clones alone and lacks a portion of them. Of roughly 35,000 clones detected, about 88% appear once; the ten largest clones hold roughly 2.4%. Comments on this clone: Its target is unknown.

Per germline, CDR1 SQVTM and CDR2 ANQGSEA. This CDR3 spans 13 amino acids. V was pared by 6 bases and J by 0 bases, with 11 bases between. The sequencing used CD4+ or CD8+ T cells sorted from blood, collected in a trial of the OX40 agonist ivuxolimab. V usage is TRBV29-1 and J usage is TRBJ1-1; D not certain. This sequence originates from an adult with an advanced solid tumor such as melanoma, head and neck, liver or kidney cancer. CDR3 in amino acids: CSVRGLMNTEAFF. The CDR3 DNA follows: TGCAGCGTCCGGGGTCTCATGAACACTGAAGCTTTCTTT.